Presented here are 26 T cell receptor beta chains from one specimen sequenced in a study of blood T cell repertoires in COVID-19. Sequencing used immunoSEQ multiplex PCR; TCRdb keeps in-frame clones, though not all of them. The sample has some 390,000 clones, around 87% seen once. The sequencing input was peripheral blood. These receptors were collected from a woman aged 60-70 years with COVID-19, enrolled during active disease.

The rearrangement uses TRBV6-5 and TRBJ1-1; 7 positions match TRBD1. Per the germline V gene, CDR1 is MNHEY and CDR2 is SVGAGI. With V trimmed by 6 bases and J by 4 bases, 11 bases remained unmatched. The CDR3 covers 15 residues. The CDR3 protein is CASRSTGLGATEAFF. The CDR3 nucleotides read TGTGCCAGCAGATCGACAGGGTTGGGGGCCACTGAAGCTTTCTTT.

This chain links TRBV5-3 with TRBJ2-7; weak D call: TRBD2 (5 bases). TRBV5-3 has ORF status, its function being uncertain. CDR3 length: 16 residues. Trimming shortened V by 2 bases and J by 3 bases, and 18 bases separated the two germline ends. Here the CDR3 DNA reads TGTGCCAGAAGCTTCCCCTGTTTCTCCGGGATCTACGAGCAGTACTTC. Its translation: CARSFPCFSGIYEQYF.

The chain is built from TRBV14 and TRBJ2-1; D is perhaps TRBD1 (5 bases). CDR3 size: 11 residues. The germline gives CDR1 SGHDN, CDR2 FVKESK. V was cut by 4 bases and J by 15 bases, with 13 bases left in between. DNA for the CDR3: TGTGCCAGCAGCCTTGGACATATTCGGTTCTTC. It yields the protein CASSLGHIRFF.

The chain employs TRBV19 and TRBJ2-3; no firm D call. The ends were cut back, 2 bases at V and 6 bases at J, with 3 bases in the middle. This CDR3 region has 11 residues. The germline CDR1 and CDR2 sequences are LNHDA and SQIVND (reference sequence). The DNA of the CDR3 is TGTGCCAGTAGTATACTTGATACGCAGTATTTT. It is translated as CASSILDTQYF.

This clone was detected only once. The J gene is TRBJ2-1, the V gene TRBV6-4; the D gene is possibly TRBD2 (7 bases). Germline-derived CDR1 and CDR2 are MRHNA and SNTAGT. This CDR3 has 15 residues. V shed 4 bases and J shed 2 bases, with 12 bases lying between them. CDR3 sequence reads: CASSAGRGTYNEQFF. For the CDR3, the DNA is TGTGCCAGCAGTGCTGGGAGGGGGACCTACAATGAGCAGTTCTTC.

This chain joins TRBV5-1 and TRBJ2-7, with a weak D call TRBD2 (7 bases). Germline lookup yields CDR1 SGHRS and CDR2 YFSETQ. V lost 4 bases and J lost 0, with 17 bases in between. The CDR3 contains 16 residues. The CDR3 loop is CASSPGGQTFSYEQYF. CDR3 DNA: TGCGCCAGCAGCCCCGGGGGGCAAACCTTCTCCTACGAGCAGTACTTC. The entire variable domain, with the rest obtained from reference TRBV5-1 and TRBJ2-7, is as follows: KAGVTQTPRYLIKTRGQQVTLSCSPISGHRSVSWYQQTPGQGLQFLFEYFSETQRNKGNFPGRFSGRQFSNSRSEMNVSTLELGDSALYLCASSPGGQTFSYEQYFGPGTRLTVT.

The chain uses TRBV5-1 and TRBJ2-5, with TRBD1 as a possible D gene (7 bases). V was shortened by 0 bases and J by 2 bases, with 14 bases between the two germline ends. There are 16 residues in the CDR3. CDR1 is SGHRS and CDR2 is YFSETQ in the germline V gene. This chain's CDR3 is CASSLVPTGRQETQYF. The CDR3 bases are TGCGCCAGCAGCTTGGTCCCGACAGGGAGGCAAGAGACCCAGTACTTC.

DNA for the CDR3: TGTGCCAGCAGACCCGATGGGGGCCGGTATGGCTACACCTTC. Translation: CASRPDGGRYGYTF. This chain connects TRBV7-8 to TRBJ1-2; possible D gene TRBD1, 6 bases. This CDR3 has 14 amino acids. V dropped 6 bases and J dropped 5 bases, with 16 bases sitting between them. Per the germline V gene, CDR1 is SGHVS and CDR2 is FQNEAQ.

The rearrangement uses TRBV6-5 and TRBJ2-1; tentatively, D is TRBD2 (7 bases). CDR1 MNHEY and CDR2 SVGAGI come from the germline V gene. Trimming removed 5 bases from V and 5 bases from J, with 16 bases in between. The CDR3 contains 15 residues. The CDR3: CASSSGGAFDNEQFF. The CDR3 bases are TGTGCCAGCAGTAGTGGGGGGGCCTTTGACAATGAGCAGTTCTTC.

The CDR3 coding sequence is TGTGCCAGCAGCTTAGGGGGGCCTTACGAGCAGTACTTC. Its protein is CASSLGGPYEQYF. The chain carries TRBV7-9 and TRBJ2-7; maybe TRBD1 (6 bases). Trimming cost V 1 base and J 4 bases, with 8 bases left between them. Germline V lookup: CDR1 SEHNR, CDR2 FQNEAQ (reference sequence). CDR3 length: 13 amino acids.

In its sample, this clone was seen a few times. The CDR3 DNA follows: TGTGCCAGCTCGGGACAGGGGGCCGGTGAGGCTTTCTTT. Protein sequence: CASSGQGAGEAFF. V is TRBV18 and J is TRBJ1-1; 12 bases are shared with TRBD1. CDR1 is KGHSH and CDR2 is LQKENI in the germline V gene. The CDR3 runs to 13 residues. Losses at the gene ends were 6 bases for V and 11 bases for J; bases not matched to a gene: 7.

The CDR3 loop reads CATSREVVQAQYF. The DNA of the CDR3 is TGTGCCACCAGCAGAGAGGTTGTGCAGGCGCAGTATTTT. The J gene is TRBJ2-3, the V gene TRBV15; D not certain. The CDR3 length is 13 residues. V lost 0 bases and J 10 bases, leaving 11 bases between the germline ends. Germline CDR1 LNHNV, CDR2 YYDKDF (reference sequence).

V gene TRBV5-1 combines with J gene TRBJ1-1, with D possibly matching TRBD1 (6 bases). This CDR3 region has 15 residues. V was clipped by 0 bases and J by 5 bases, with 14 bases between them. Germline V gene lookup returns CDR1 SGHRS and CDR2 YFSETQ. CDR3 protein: CASSLAANTGTEAFF. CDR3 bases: TGCGCCAGCAGCTTGGCCGCCAATACAGGGACTGAAGCTTTCTTT. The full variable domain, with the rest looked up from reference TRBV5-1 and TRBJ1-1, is KAGVTQTPRYLIKTRGQQVTLSCSPISGHRSVSWYQQTPGQGLQFLFEYFSETQRNKGNFPGRFSGRQFSNSRSEMNVSTLELGDSALYLCASSLAANTGTEAFFGQGTRLTVV.

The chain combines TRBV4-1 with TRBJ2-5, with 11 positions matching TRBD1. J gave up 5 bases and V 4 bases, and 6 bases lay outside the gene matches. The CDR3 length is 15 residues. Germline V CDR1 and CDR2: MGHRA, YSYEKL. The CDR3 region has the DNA TGCGCCAGCAGCCCTCGGACAGGGGGCGCGGAGACCCAGTACTTC. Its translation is CASSPRTGGAETQYF.

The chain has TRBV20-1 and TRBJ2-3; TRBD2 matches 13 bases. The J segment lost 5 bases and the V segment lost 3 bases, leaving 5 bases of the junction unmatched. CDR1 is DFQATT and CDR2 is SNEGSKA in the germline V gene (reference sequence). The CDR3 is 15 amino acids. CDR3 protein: CSASLLAGGGDTQYF. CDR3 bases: TGCAGTGCTAGTTTACTAGCGGGGGGGGGAGATACGCAGTATTTT.

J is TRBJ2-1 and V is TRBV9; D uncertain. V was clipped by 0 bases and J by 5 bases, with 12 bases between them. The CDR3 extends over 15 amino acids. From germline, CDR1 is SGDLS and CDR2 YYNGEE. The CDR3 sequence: CASSVEPVWHNEQFF. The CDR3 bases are TGTGCCAGCAGCGTAGAACCCGTCTGGCACAATGAGCAGTTCTTC.

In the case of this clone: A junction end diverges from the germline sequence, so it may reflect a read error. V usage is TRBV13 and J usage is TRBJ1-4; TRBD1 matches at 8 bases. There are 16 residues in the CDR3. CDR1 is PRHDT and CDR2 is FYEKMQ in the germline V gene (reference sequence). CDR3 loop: CASSVGWTGSGEKLFF. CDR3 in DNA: TGTGCCAGCAGCGTAGGATGGACAGGGTCAGGTGAAAAACTGTTTTTT.

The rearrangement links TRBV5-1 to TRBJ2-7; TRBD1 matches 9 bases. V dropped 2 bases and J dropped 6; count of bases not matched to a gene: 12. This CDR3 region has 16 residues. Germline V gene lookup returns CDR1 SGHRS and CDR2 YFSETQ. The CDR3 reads CASSLELRDRGSEQYF. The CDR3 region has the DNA TGCGCCAGCAGCTTAGAGTTGCGAGACAGGGGGTCCGAGCAGTACTTC.

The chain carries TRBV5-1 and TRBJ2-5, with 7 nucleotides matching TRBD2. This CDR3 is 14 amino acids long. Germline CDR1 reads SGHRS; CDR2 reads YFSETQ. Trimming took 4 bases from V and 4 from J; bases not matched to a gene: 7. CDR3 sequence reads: CASSPASGRETQYF. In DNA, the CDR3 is TGCGCCAGCAGCCCCGCTAGCGGAAGAGAGACCCAGTACTTC.

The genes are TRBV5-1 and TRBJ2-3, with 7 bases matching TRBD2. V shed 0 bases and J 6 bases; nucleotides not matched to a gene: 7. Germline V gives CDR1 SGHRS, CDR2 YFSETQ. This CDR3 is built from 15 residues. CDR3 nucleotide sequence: TGCGCCAGCAGCTTGGCCGGGGGGAGCTCGGATACGCAGTATTTT. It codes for CASSLAGGSSDTQYF.

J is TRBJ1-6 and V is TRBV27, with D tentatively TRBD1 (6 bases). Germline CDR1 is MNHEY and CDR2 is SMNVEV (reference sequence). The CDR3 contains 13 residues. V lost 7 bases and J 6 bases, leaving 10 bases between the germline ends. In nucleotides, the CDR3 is TGTGCCAGCAAGGGGGTAGTTAATTCACCCCTCCACTTT. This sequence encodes CASKGVVNSPLHF.

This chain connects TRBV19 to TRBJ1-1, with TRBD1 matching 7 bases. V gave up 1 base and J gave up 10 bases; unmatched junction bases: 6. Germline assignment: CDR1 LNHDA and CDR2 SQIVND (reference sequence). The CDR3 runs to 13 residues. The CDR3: CASSIVGTERAFF. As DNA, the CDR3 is TGTGCCAGTAGTATAGTCGGGACAGAAAGAGCTTTCTTT.

The DNA for the CDR3 is TGTGCCAGCAGCAGCGGGATAAACTATGGCTACACCTTC. Protein: CASSSGINYGYTF. V and J are TRBV12-3 or TRBV12-4 and TRBJ1-2; D is unclear. The CDR3 totals 13 residues. V was pared by 6 bases and J by 2 bases, with 10 bases between.

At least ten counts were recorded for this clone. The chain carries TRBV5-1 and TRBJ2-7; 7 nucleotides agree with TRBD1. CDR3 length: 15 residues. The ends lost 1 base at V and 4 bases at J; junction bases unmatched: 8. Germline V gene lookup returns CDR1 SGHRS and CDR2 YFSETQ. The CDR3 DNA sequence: TGCGCCAGCAGCTTGAACCGGGACAGAGAGTACGAGCAGTACTTC. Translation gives CASSLNRDREYEQYF. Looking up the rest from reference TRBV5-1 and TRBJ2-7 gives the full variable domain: KAGVTQTPRYLIKTRGQQVTLSCSPISGHRSVSWYQQTPGQGLQFLFEYFSETQRNKGNFPGRFSGRQFSNSRSEMNVSTLELGDSALYLCASSLNRDREYEQYFGPGTRLTVT.

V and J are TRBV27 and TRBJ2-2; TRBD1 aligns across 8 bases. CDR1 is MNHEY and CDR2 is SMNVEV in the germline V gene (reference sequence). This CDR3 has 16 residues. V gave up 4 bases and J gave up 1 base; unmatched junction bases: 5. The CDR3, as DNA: TGTGCCAGCAGTTCGTGGACAGGGCTGAACACCGGGGAGCTGTTTTTT. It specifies CASSSWTGLNTGELFF.

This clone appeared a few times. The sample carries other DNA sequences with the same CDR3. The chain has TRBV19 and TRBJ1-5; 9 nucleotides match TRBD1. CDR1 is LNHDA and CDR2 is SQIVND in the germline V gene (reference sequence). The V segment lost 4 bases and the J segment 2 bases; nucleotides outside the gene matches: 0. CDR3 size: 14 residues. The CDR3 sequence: CASSRDRGNQPQHF. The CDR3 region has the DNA TGTGCCAGTAGTAGGGACAGGGGCAATCAGCCCCAGCATTTT.